Below, one T cell receptor (beta chain) is given with its context. Its specific antigen is unknown. Qualities for individual bases were not recorded, and no much larger clone is one base off. From the cysteine through the phenylalanine, the CDR3 covers 14 amino acids. The read is trimmed to its CDR3 DNA, 42 bases read in frame from base 1. CDR1 and CDR2, per the germline V gene, are MNHNS and SASEGT. V lost 3 bases and J lost 7 bases, and the count of bases not matched to a germline gene is 5. The immunoSEQ Assay, a bias-controlled multiplex PCR, was used to amplify TCRbeta CDR3 regions from genomic DNA. The authors processed their data as follows. The number of nucleated cells in each sample was estimated by amplification of reference gene primers within the assay. To quantify the absolute abundance of each unique TCRbeta CDR3 rearrangement, sequence reads were collapsed and filtered. For each sample, productive Simpson clonality was calculated as the square root of Simpson's diversity index across productive rearrangements. TCRdb carries this immuneACCESS record with in-frame sequences only. Its versions omit some clonotypes, under half of them owing to an unresolved V gene in the studies checked, with the rest unexplained. Clonal size and the V and J genes are those of that table, whereas D and trimming came from the DNA. The sample has some 380,000 clones on record, 90% of them singletons. The top ten hold around 7% of the sample.

This record comes from a study of blood T cell repertoires in COVID-19 (dated by TCRdb to the early 2020s). Notes on the research overall: Samples from collaborators originated in the United States, Italy and Spain and spanned both the acute and convalescent phases of COVID-19. The prospective study material was composed of cDNA or gDNA derived from T cells, B-cell-depleted T cells, or PBMCs. The dataset comprised deeply sampled blood TCRbeta repertoires from subjects exposed to, actively infected with, or recovered from COVID-19. The repertoires were released in a freely available public database intended as a resource for research on the immune response to SARS-CoV-2. The samples were drawn from two sources: the first 160 participants of the ongoing ImmuneRACE study, and 1,000 to 1,500 subjects contributed by 6 global collaborators. Nearly every sample came with metadata listing a de-identified subject ID, COVID-19 status, age in years and sex. Where available, HLA class I and class II types were taken from metadata supplied by the sample provider and were not determined by assay-based typing. Study-level results and caveats: How much clinical and demographic metadata was included differed by source and by participant, and the metadata was provided uncurated.

The collaborating institutions used their own protocols to collect whole blood in K2EDTA tubes. Collaborator samples were shipped for TCRbeta analysis as frozen whole blood, isolated PBMCs, or DNA extracted from either sample type. In this chain, TRBV6-1 is recombined with TRBJ1-1; a stretch of 10 junction bases matches TRBD1. The sequence was collected from a man younger than 35 with active or convalescent COVID-19. Sequencing used peripheral blood. The CDR3 protein is CASSDRDRGVEAFF. The nucleotide sequence reads as follows: TGTGCCAGCAGTGACCGGGACAGGGGTGTTGAAGCTTTCTTT.